This TCR beta chain is from a study of T cells in Graves' hyperthyroidism and ophthalmopathy. Findings and caveats of the study: In the analysis, a 13 V-J model separated ophthalmopathy from stable hyperthyroidism. Blood samples included most of the expanded thyroid clonotypes exceeding 0.001.

This clonotype has ten or more counts. Antigen: not known. Amplified TCR beta CDR3 regions came from RNA transcripts. An initial round of RT-PCR targeting the TCR CDR3 relied on the HTBI primer set. TCRdb fed the multiplex PCR reads into MiXCR, producing one record per CDR3 protein. Of 75,000 to 100,000 distinct CDR3 sequences listed, about half are singletons. Uncontrolled infections, other autoimmune diseases, pregnancy or lactation led to exclusion of patients. Clinical symptoms, serum thyroxine, TRAb, thyroid ultrasound and orbital computed tomography informed diagnoses. The receptor's source is a woman aged 40 to 50 with Graves' hyperthyroidism. Sequenced material: blood.

CDR3 DNA: TGTGCCAGCAGTGAATGGGTCGGTGTACTATCCTACGAGCAGTACTTC. Translating it yields CASSEWVGVLSYEQYF. This rearrangement joins TRBV2 to TRBJ2-7; D ambiguous. CDR3 length: 16 amino acids. The germline V gene encodes CDR1 SNHLY and CDR2 FYNNEI. Trimming shortened V by 2 bases and J by 1 base, and 15 bases separated the two germline ends. Drawing the rest from reference TRBV2 and TRBJ2-7, the complete variable domain is EPEVTQTPSHQVTQMGQEVILRCVPISNHLYFYWYRQILGQKVEFLVSFYNNEISEKSEIFDDQFSVERPDGSNFTLKIRSTKLEDSAMYFCASSEWVGVLSYEQYFGPGTRLTVT.